Each of the 31 T cell receptor beta chains below was sequenced from the same sample in a study of blood T cell repertoires in COVID-19. The protocol was immunoSEQ multiplex PCR, while the TCRdb copy is restricted to in-frame clones and leaves out a portion. Altogether 150,000 to 200,000 clones are present, roughly 90% being singletons, with the ten largest covering approximately 9.9%. The specimen sequenced was peripheral blood. These TCRs come from a woman in her fifties or sixties with COVID-19, enrolled during active disease.

The chain recombines TRBV10-3 with TRBJ2-1, with 10 bases fitting TRBD2. Germline lookup yields CDR1 ENHRY and CDR2 SYGVKD. The V segment lost 11 bases and the J segment 1 base; nucleotides outside the gene matches: 8. This CDR3 is 15 amino acids long. The CDR3 spells CAFKSAGGSYNEQFF. CDR3 sequence (DNA): TGTGCCTTCAAATCAGCGGGAGGGTCCTACAATGAGCAGTTCTTC.

The gene calls are TRBV6-2 or TRBV6-3 and TRBJ2-3; D perhaps matches TRBD2 (5 bases). The germline CDR1 and CDR2 sequences are MNHEY and SVGEGT. This CDR3 comprises 16 residues. Trimming cost V 0 bases and J 0 bases, with 10 bases left between them. CDR3 in DNA: TGTGCCAGCAGTTACTCTCCGGGAACTAGCACAGATACGCAGTATTTT. Its translation is CASSYSPGTSTDTQYF.

The gene calls are TRBV24-1 and TRBJ2-5; 7 bases agree with TRBD2. The CDR3 loop spans 16 amino acids. The V gene's germline CDR1 is KGHDR and CDR2 SFDVKD. With V trimmed by 3 bases and J by 5 bases, 11 bases remained unmatched. The CDR3, as DNA: TGTGCCACCAGTGATACCGGGGGGAGGCGACGGGAGACCCAGTACTTC. It translates to CATSDTGGRRRETQYF.

This clone is a singleton in its sample. V gene TRBV28 combines with J gene TRBJ2-1, with D unclear. Trimming shortened V by 4 bases and J by 9 bases, and 10 bases separated the two germline ends. The CDR3 loop spans 12 amino acids. CDR1 and CDR2 from the germline V gene are MDHEN and SYDVKM. CDR3 nucleotide sequence: TGTGCCAGCAGTTCCCCCCCCGGTGAGCAGTTCTTC. This gives the protein CASSSPPGEQFF.

V and J are TRBV7-2 and TRBJ1-5, with D maybe TRBD1 (6 bases). Per the germline V gene, CDR1 is SGHTA and CDR2 is FQGNSA. The CDR3 covers 13 residues. V lost 3 bases and J 4 bases, leaving 7 bases between the germline ends. CDR3 bases: TGTGCCAGCAGCTTTCAGGGGAATCAGCCCCAGCATTTT. Amino acid sequence: CASSFQGNQPQHF.

This chain uses TRBV11-2 with TRBJ1-2; 7 nucleotides match TRBD1. Germline loops: CDR1 SGHAT, CDR2 FQNNGV. The CDR3 length is 14 residues. The trim removed 0 bases at V and 7 bases at J, leaving 5 bases unmatched. CDR3 protein: CASSLEGPGGGYTF. CDR3 sequence (DNA): TGTGCCAGCAGCTTAGAGGGGCCAGGGGGTGGCTACACCTTC.

V gene TRBV11-3 combines with J gene TRBJ2-7, with a possible D match to TRBD1 (5 bases). From germline, CDR1 is SGHNT and CDR2 YENEEA. V was clipped by 3 bases and J by 6 bases, with 9 bases between them. CDR3 length equals 12 residues. CDR3 amino acids: CASSFRRGEQYF. The CDR3 bases are TGTGCCAGCAGCTTCAGAAGGGGCGAGCAGTACTTC.

For this clone: Different DNA sequences within this sample yield the same CDR3. The chain combines TRBV28 with TRBJ1-2; D uncertain. The CDR3 sequence is 13 residues long. Trimming stripped 2 bases from V and 3 bases from J, with 7 bases between. Germline CDR1 reads MDHEN; CDR2 reads SYDVKM. The CDR3 spells CASSLGGDYGYTF. CDR3 bases: TGTGCCAGCAGTTTAGGCGGGGACTATGGCTACACCTTC.

The rearrangement joins TRBV24-1 to TRBJ2-3; D not resolved. The CDR3 is 11 residues long. CDR1 KGHDR and CDR2 SFDVKD come from the germline V gene. With 12 bases removed from V and 3 bases from J, the gap between germline ends came to 9 bases. The CDR3 coding sequence is TGTGCCTCTTCCCAGACAGATACGCAGTATTTT. It is translated as CASSQTDTQYF.

The chain couples TRBV7-2 to TRBJ1-1; tentatively, D is TRBD1 (5 bases). The CDR3 loop spans 14 amino acids. V was cut by 6 bases and J by 2 bases, with 13 bases left in between. Looked up from germline, CDR1 is SGHTA and CDR2 is FQGNSA. The CDR3 here is CASRFRGGNTEAFF. The CDR3 DNA reads as TGTGCCAGCAGATTTCGGGGGGGAAACACTGAAGCTTTCTTT.

This chain connects TRBV7-9 to TRBJ1-1; D remains unclear. Trimming took 5 bases from V and 0 from J, leaving 10 bases between them. CDR1 is SEHNR and CDR2 is FQNEAQ in the germline V gene (reference sequence). This CDR3 has 14 amino acids. The chain's CDR3 is CASSRGRMNTEAFF. The CDR3 DNA reads TGTGCCAGCAGCCGAGGGAGAATGAACACTGAAGCTTTCTTT.

V is TRBV19 and J is TRBJ1-2; the match to TRBD1 covers 8 bases. CDR3 size: 15 residues. The V gene end was trimmed by 6 bases and the J gene end by 0 bases; junction bases not matched to a gene: 6. From germline, CDR1 is LNHDA and CDR2 SQIVND (reference sequence). CDR3 residues: CASRTGTGSNYGYTF. The CDR3 coding sequence is TGTGCCAGTAGAACCGGGACAGGTTCTAACTATGGCTACACCTTC.

The chain employs TRBV28 and TRBJ2-7; D possibly corresponds to TRBD2 (5 bases). The CDR3 contains 15 residues. Germline-derived CDR1 and CDR2 are MDHEN and SYDVKM. Trimming pared 8 bases from V and 5 bases from J, leaving 22 bases between. The CDR3 region is CASPLRGEGSHEQYF. The CDR3 DNA follows: TGTGCCAGCCCATTAAGAGGCGAGGGATCTCACGAGCAGTACTTC.

The chain is built from TRBV6-2 or TRBV6-3 and TRBJ2-5, with 8 bases lining up with TRBD2. The CDR3 is 16 residues long. Losses at the gene ends were 2 bases for V and 2 bases for J; bases not matched to a gene: 7. In germline, CDR1 is MNHEY, CDR2 SVGEGT. CDR3 in DNA: TGTGCCAGCAGTTACGGGTTTAGCGGGGTACAAGAGACCCAGTACTTC. Translated, it gives CASSYGFSGVQETQYF.

This clone was seen only a few times. This sequence joins TRBV19 and TRBJ1-6; 9 bases are shared with TRBD1. The V and J ends lost 6 bases and 4 bases, in that order; junction bases with no gene match: 4. Germline V gene sequence: CDR1 LNHDA, CDR2 SQIVND (reference sequence). This CDR3 spans 15 amino acids. CDR3 in amino acids: CASRRQGEYNSPLHF. The CDR3 DNA is TGTGCCAGTAGAAGACAGGGGGAATATAATTCACCCCTCCACTTT.

This chain links TRBV5-8 with TRBJ2-1; D perhaps matches TRBD2 (6 bases). The CDR3 covers 14 residues. V lost 2 bases, J lost 7 bases, and 13 bases lay in between. CDR1 is SGHTS, CDR2 YDEGEE, per germline. The CDR3 loop is CASSFGSSPNEQFF. The CDR3 DNA is TGTGCCAGCAGCTTCGGGAGTTCGCCGAATGAGCAGTTCTTC.

The J gene is TRBJ2-7, the V gene TRBV10-1; D not certain. CDR1 WNHNN and CDR2 SYGVQD come from the germline V gene (reference sequence). Trimming stripped 2 bases from V and 9 bases from J, with 14 bases between. The CDR3 length is 13 residues. CDR3 residues: CASSEQMVTGQYF. The CDR3 DNA reads TGCGCCAGCAGTGAGCAAATGGTGACGGGGCAGTACTTC.

V is TRBV2 and J is TRBJ2-1; 8 bases are a match to TRBD1. V dropped 8 bases and J dropped 2; count of bases not matched to a gene: 5. This CDR3 has 14 residues. Germline V lookup: CDR1 SNHLY, CDR2 FYNNEI. Written as DNA, the CDR3 is TGTGCCAGCCTGGGACAGGACGCCTACAATGAGCAGTTCTTC. Encoded protein: CASLGQDAYNEQFF. Drawing the rest from reference TRBV2 and TRBJ2-1, the complete variable domain is EPEVTQTPSHQVTQMGQEVILRCVPISNHLYFYWYRQILGQKVEFLVSFYNNEISEKSEIFDDQFSVERPDGSNFTLKIRSTKLEDSAMYFCASLGQDAYNEQFFGPGTRLTVL.

This clone appeared a few times. The rearrangement uses TRBV3-1 (or the pseudogene TRBV3-2) and TRBJ1-3; possibly TRBD1 for D (5 bases). The V gene lost 5 bases and the J gene lost 3 bases, with 20 bases spanning the gap. The germline CDR1 and CDR2 sequences are LGHDT and YNNKEL (reference sequence). The CDR3 has 17 residues. This CDR3 reads CASSSPGRVRLGNTIYF. CDR3 in DNA: TGTGCCAGCAGCTCCCCCGGCAGGGTAAGGCTTGGAAACACCATATATTTT.

This clone was found a few times. The chain joins TRBV4-3 to TRBJ2-7, with D perhaps matching TRBD2 (5 bases). V lost 0 bases to trimming and J lost 0 bases, with 12 bases between them. Germline lookup yields CDR1 LGHNA and CDR2 YSLEER. This CDR3 is built from 16 residues. This CDR3 is CASSQERTPGSYEQYF. In DNA, the CDR3 is TGCGCCAGCAGCCAAGAAAGGACTCCGGGCTCCTACGAGCAGTACTTC.

The V gene is TRBV6-5, the J gene TRBJ2-3; possible D gene TRBD2, 5 bases. CDR3 size: 14 residues. V was cut by 6 bases and J by 2 bases, with 12 bases left in between. Germline V gene data show CDR1 as MNHEY and CDR2 as SVGAGI. CDR3 DNA: TGTGCCAGCAGCGTAGCGCCCTACACAGATACGCAGTATTTT. This gives the protein CASSVAPYTDTQYF.

The rearrangement uses TRBV5-1 and TRBJ1-2; a weak D match, TRBD1 (5 bases). Trimming removed 7 bases at V and 13 bases at J, with 23 bases between. The CDR3 sequence is 13 residues long. Germline V gives CDR1 SGHRS, CDR2 YFSETQ. The CDR3 loop is CASGHPGYMSATF. CDR3 coding DNA: TGCGCCAGCGGACATCCAGGGTATATGTCAGCCACCTTC.

The V call is TRBV6-5, the J call TRBJ2-1; 7 bases map to TRBD2. J lost 0 bases, V lost 8 bases, and 1 base had no gene match. Germline loops: CDR1 MNHEY, CDR2 SVGAGI. The CDR3 is 13 amino acids. CDR3 sequence: CASQRDSYNEQFF. CDR3 DNA sequence: TGTGCCAGCCAGCGGGACTCCTACAATGAGCAGTTCTTC.

On this clone itself: Compared with germline, one end of the junction differs, possibly owing to a read error. The rearrangement uses TRBV5-1 and TRBJ2-1; 9 nucleotides line up with TRBD2. Germline CDR1 reads SGHRS; CDR2 reads YFSETQ. The CDR3 extends over 12 amino acids. CDR3 DNA sequence: TGCGCCAGCAGCTTGGAGACTAGCGGATCAATCTTC. Translation gives CASSLETSGSIF.

The rearrangement joins TRBV6-5 to TRBJ1-2, with D unclear. V was cut by 0 bases and J by 1 base, with 6 bases left in between. Germline CDR1 MNHEY, CDR2 SVGAGI. The CDR3 covers 14 residues. The CDR3 DNA reads TGTGCCAGCAGTTACTCGTTTCGTAACTATGGCTACACCTTC. Protein product: CASSYSFRNYGYTF.

The rearrangement links TRBV7-3 to TRBJ1-6; 7 positions match TRBD1. Germline-derived CDR1 and CDR2 are SGHTA and FQGTGA. The CDR3 is made up of 15 amino acids. V was pared by 3 bases and J by 10 bases, with 9 bases of the junction left unmatched. The CDR3 sequence: CASSFTGERWSPLHF. In nucleotides, the CDR3 is TGTGCCAGCAGCTTCACAGGGGAGAGGTGGTCACCCCTCCACTTT.

J is TRBJ2-2 and V is TRBV9; D is undetermined. The V end lost 3 bases, the J end lost 8 bases, and 14 bases lay between the germline ends. The CDR3 runs 14 residues. Germline V gene data show CDR1 as SGDLS and CDR2 as YYNGEE. Here the CDR3 reads CASSEHSSRGELFF. CDR3 nucleotides: TGTGCCAGCAGCGAGCACAGTTCCCGGGGGGAGCTGTTTTTT.

The chain links TRBV28 to TRBJ2-5, with a tentative D call TRBD1 (7 bases). With 3 bases removed from V and 4 bases from J, the gap between germline ends came to 15 bases. Germline V gives CDR1 MDHEN, CDR2 SYDVKM. This CDR3 comprises 15 residues. The chain's CDR3 is CASSFLAGGGETQYF. The CDR3 DNA follows: TGTGCCAGCAGTTTTCTTGCAGGGGGAGGAGAGACCCAGTACTTC.

This clone showed up just once. The J gene is TRBJ2-3, the V gene TRBV6-5, with D perhaps TRBD2 (5 bases). CDR3 length: 13 amino acids. Trimming took off 6 bases at V and 7 bases at J, with 14 bases between the two ends. Germline loops: CDR1 MNHEY, CDR2 SVGAGI. CDR3 DNA sequence: TGTGCCAGCAGCAGGACTCTAACTAATACGCAGTATTTT. It translates to CASSRTLTNTQYF.

The V call is TRBV29-1, the J call TRBJ1-4; the match to TRBD1 covers 7 bases. With V trimmed by 6 bases and J by 5 bases, 3 bases remained unmatched. CDR1 is SQVTM and CDR2 is ANQGSEA in the germline V gene. The CDR3 extends over 12 amino acids. CDR3 DNA: TGCAGCGTGGGACAGTCAAATGAAAAACTGTTTTTT. It yields the protein CSVGQSNEKLFF.

The V call is TRBV6-5, the J call TRBJ2-7, with 7 bases matching TRBD2. Germline assignment: CDR1 MNHEY and CDR2 SVGAGI. This CDR3 spans 15 amino acids. The V and J ends lost 4 bases and 0 bases, in that order; junction bases with no gene match: 6. CDR3 residues: CASSSSGGLSYEQYF. CDR3 coding DNA: TGTGCCAGCAGTTCTAGCGGAGGCCTCTCCTACGAGCAGTACTTC.